This T cell receptor (beta chain) stems from a study of CD8+ T cells in alopecia areata. About the study: Treated patients swallowed 5 to 10 mg of oral tofacitinib twice daily. Findings of the study overall: Sequencing of scalp samples also captures resident alphabeta T cells of normal skin.

Collected material from alopecia areata patients comprised lesional scalp punch biopsies and peripheral blood. Starting from PBMCs, sorting isolated CD4+ and CD8+ T cells. V trimming: 1 base; J trimming: 2 bases; junction bases outside the gene matches: 9. Germline CDR1 reads MGHRA; CDR2 reads YSYEKL. The CDR3 length is 17 residues. The sequencing template was cDNA reverse transcribed from extracted RNA. Sequencing was performed with immunoSEQ multiplex PCR; in TCRdb, only in-frame clones are kept and a portion is missing. The table lists 130,000 or so clones, around 49% of them singletons. Regarding this clone: Its antigen is currently unknown.

The chain couples TRBV4-1 to TRBJ2-5, with 8 nucleotides matching TRBD1. The sample here was CD8+ T cells sorted from blood, taken at week 0. This TCR was recovered from a human donor with alopecia areata. CDR3 sequence (DNA): TGCGCCAGCAGCCAAGTCTTCAGGGGGCGAGAACAAGAGACCCAGTACTTC. Its protein product is CASSQVFRGREQETQYF.